The 24 T cell receptor beta chains below come from one sample, sequenced in a study of vaccination effects on CD4 cells after COVID-19. Measured with immunoSEQ multiplex PCR; TCRdb has only the in-frame clones, and not every one. The data show some 70,000 clones, 70% to 85% seen once. Antigen specificity for these receptors is unknown. Investigators separated out CD4+ T cells once about eleven days of culture had passed. Participants got two doses of BNT162b2 or mRNA-1273 vaccine. Sequenced material: CD4+ T cells from PBMCs cultured without peptide, taken after COVID-19 vaccination. These receptors originate from a human donor who received a COVID-19 vaccine.

The rearrangement uses TRBV24-1 and TRBJ2-5; D possibly uses TRBD1 or TRBD2 (5 bases each). CDR3 length: 15 amino acids. Germline V CDR1 and CDR2: KGHDR, SFDVKD. Trimming took 3 bases from V and 5 from J, leaving 15 bases between them. The CDR3 sequence is CATSDARDRRETQYF. The CDR3 bases are TGTGCCACCAGTGATGCCCGGGACCGACGGGAGACCCAGTACTTC.

V and J are TRBV3-1 (or the pseudogene TRBV3-2) and TRBJ1-3; tentatively, D is TRBD1 (5 bases). The CDR3 spans 14 residues. CDR1 is LGHDT and CDR2 is YNNKEL in the germline V gene (reference sequence). V was clipped by 2 bases and J by 3 bases, with 8 bases between them. In DNA form, the CDR3 reads TGTGCCAGCAGCCAACAGGGAAATGGAAACACCATATATTTT. This sequence encodes CASSQQGNGNTIYF.

This chain links TRBV3-1 (or the pseudogene TRBV3-2) with TRBJ1-3; no clear D gene. The CDR3 covers 17 residues. Per the germline V gene, CDR1 is LGHDT and CDR2 is YNNKEL (reference sequence). Trimming left V 0 bases short and J 3 bases short, with 15 bases between. In DNA form, the CDR3 reads TGTGCCAGCAGCCAAGATGGTGCAATCTGGAATGGAAACACCATATATTTT. It encodes CASSQDGAIWNGNTIYF.

The chain couples TRBV18 to TRBJ1-4; maybe TRBD1 (6 bases). The CDR3 sequence is 19 residues long. The V end lost 4 bases, the J end lost 2 bases, and 23 bases lay between the germline ends. The germline CDR1 and CDR2 sequences are KGHSH and LQKENI. CDR3 in DNA: TGTGCCAGCTCACGAGACGCAGTGGGGGCGGTGGTGACTAATGAAAAACTGTTTTTT. Its translation: CASSRDAVGAVVTNEKLFF.

This clone was seen a handful of times. The CDR3 here is CATSDSRDAYEKLFF. CDR3 bases: TGTGCCACCAGTGATTCCCGGGACGCATATGAAAAACTGTTTTTT. The chain employs TRBV24-1 and TRBJ1-4, with a weak D call TRBD1 (5 bases). The germline CDR1 and CDR2 sequences are KGHDR and SFDVKD. The CDR3 totals 15 residues. Trimming cost V 2 bases and J 6 bases, with 12 bases left between them.

This clone has a single count. The rearrangement uses TRBV3-1 (or the pseudogene TRBV3-2) and TRBJ1-2; D is uncertain. Germline loops: CDR1 LGHDT, CDR2 YNNKEL (reference sequence). The CDR3 covers 15 residues. V lost 2 bases to trimming and J lost 0 bases, with 10 bases between them. The CDR3 DNA follows: TGTGCCAGCAGCCAACTGACGGGAGCTAACTATGGCTACACCTTC. Translation gives CASSQLTGANYGYTF.

The chain employs TRBV12-5 and TRBJ2-5, with 7 bases lining up with TRBD1. This CDR3 is built from 15 residues. The V gene's germline CDR1 is LGHNT and CDR2 FRNRAP. V was pared by 3 bases and J by 4 bases, with 8 bases of the junction left unmatched. The CDR3 protein is CASGLGDSQGETQYF. The CDR3 coding sequence is TGTGCTAGTGGTTTAGGGGACAGCCAAGGAGAGACCCAGTACTTC. Together with reference TRBV12-5 and TRBJ2-5, the CDR3 gives the full variable domain: DARVTQTPRHKVTEMGQEVTMRCQPILGHNTVFWYRQTMMQGLELLAYFRNRAPLDDSGMPKDRFSAEMPDATLATLKIQPSEPRDSAVYFCASGLGDSQGETQYFGPGTRLLVL.

The chain joins TRBV5-8 to TRBJ2-7; unclear D gene. V lost 5 bases, J lost 7 bases, and 7 bases lay in between. This CDR3 region has 10 residues. Germline CDR1 is SGHTS and CDR2 is YDEGEE. As DNA, the CDR3 is TGTGCCAGCAGGATGGTAGAGCAGTACGTC. Encoded protein: CASRMVEQYV.

The V gene is TRBV2, the J gene TRBJ1-1, with no clear D. CDR3 size: 14 residues. Trimming took off 8 bases at V and 4 bases at J, with 17 bases between the two ends. CDR1 is SNHLY, CDR2 FYNNEI, per germline. The CDR3 loop reads CASAGPLRGTEAFF. CDR3 nucleotides: TGTGCCAGCGCGGGCCCTCTCCGCGGCACTGAAGCTTTCTTT.

This sequence joins TRBV19 and TRBJ2-1, with D possibly TRBD2 on 6 matching bases. Trimming removed 7 bases at V and 8 bases at J, with 15 bases between. Germline V gene lookup returns CDR1 LNHDA and CDR2 SQIVND (reference sequence). The CDR3 length is 13 residues. The CDR3 protein is CASTPDGGYEQFF. CDR3 nucleotide sequence: TGTGCCAGTACCCCTGACGGGGGTTATGAGCAGTTCTTC.

J is TRBJ1-5 and V is TRBV10-2; D gene uncertain. The CDR3 covers 14 residues. CDR1 is WSHSY, CDR2 SAAADI, per germline. V lost 2 bases and J lost 0, with 5 bases in between. DNA for the CDR3: TGCGCCAGCAGTGAGGGGAATAGCAATCAGCCCCAGCATTTT. Translating gives CASSEGNSNQPQHF.

V usage is TRBV15 and J usage is TRBJ1-5; D is perhaps TRBD1 (5 bases). The length of the CDR3 is 15 residues. Germline CDR1 reads LNHNV; CDR2 reads YYDKDF (reference sequence). V was shortened by 0 bases and J by 5 bases, with 11 bases between the two germline ends. CDR3 nucleotides: TGTGCCACCAGCAGAGAACAGTCAGGGTATCAGCCCCAGCATTTT. Its protein is CATSREQSGYQPQHF.

This rearrangement joins TRBV6-5 to TRBJ2-3; D call uncertain. V lost 4 bases to trimming and J lost 3 bases, with 8 bases between them. The germline gives CDR1 MNHEY, CDR2 SVGAGI. The CDR3 has 13 amino acids. In DNA form, the CDR3 reads TGTGCCAGCAGTTCCGAACATACAGATACGCAGTATTTT. This codes for CASSSEHTDTQYF.

The genes are TRBV19 and TRBJ1-5, with 8 nucleotides matching TRBD1. This CDR3 has 15 residues. The germline CDR1 and CDR2 sequences are LNHDA and SQIVND (reference sequence). The trim removed 5 bases at V and 0 bases at J, leaving 3 bases unmatched. In DNA form, the CDR3 reads TGTGCCAGTAGTGTCGACAGGGGTAGCAATCAGCCCCAGCATTTT. It specifies CASSVDRGSNQPQHF.

The chain recombines TRBV5-4 with TRBJ2-2, with D hard to call. The V end was cut by 9 bases, the J end by 0 bases, with 15 bases between. The CDR3 contains 15 residues. The germline CDR1 and CDR2 sequences are SGHNT and YYREEE (reference sequence). The CDR3 protein is CATTDGSSNTGELFF. CDR3 sequence (DNA): TGTGCCACCACGGATGGTAGTTCGAACACCGGGGAGCTGTTTTTT.

The V and J genes are TRBV2 and TRBJ1-2; 10 bases align to TRBD1. The trim removed 6 bases at V and 6 bases at J, leaving 7 bases unmatched. The CDR3 length is 14 residues. CDR1 and CDR2 from the germline V gene are SNHLY and FYNNEI. The chain's CDR3 is CASSPDDRGHGYTF. The CDR3 region has the DNA TGTGCCAGCAGCCCGGATGACAGGGGGCATGGCTACACCTTC.

This clone came up a few times. CDR3 nucleotides: TGTGCCAGCAGCCCAGGGGGAACCGATCCTGATGGCTACACCTTC. It is translated as CASSPGGTDPDGYTF. This chain uses TRBV7-3 with TRBJ1-2, with 7 bases lining up with TRBD1. The germline V gene has CDR1 SGHTA and CDR2 FQGTGA. CDR3 size: 15 residues. V trimming: 5 bases; J trimming: 6 bases; junction bases outside the gene matches: 12.

This clone showed up just a few times. V is TRBV2 and J is TRBJ1-5; no firm D call. CDR3 length equals 14 residues. The ends were cut back, 6 bases at V and 0 bases at J, with 9 bases in the middle. CDR1 SNHLY and CDR2 FYNNEI come from the germline V gene. DNA for the CDR3: TGTGCCAGCAGGCAGGACGGTAGCAATCAGCCCCAGCATTTT. Its translation: CASRQDGSNQPQHF.

V and J are TRBV24-1 and TRBJ2-1, with 7 bases identical to TRBD1. The CDR3 extends over 16 amino acids. From germline, CDR1 is KGHDR and CDR2 SFDVKD. J gave up 0 bases and V 2 bases, and 3 bases lay outside the gene matches. The CDR3 sequence: CATSDYRGLSYNEQFF. CDR3 in DNA: TGTGCCACCAGTGATTACAGGGGCCTCTCCTACAATGAGCAGTTCTTC.

This chain connects TRBV6-1 to TRBJ2-6, with D uncertain. Germline values: CDR1 MNHNS, CDR2 SASEGT. Trimming cost V 1 base and J 4 bases, with 11 bases left between them. The CDR3 spans 16 residues. This CDR3 is CASSEGWVAGANVLTF. The CDR3 region has the DNA TGTGCCAGCAGTGAAGGGTGGGTAGCAGGGGCCAACGTCCTGACTTTC.

This chain connects TRBV9 to TRBJ2-4; D not resolved. Trimming pared 0 bases from V and 13 bases from J, leaving 14 bases between. The CDR3 runs 13 residues. Germline CDR1 and CDR2: SGDLS and YYNGEE. The CDR3 sequence: CASSVDLGREQYF. DNA for the CDR3: TGTGCCAGCAGCGTAGATCTGGGAAGGGAACAGTACTTC.

In its sample, this clone was seen once. The genes are TRBV4-2 and TRBJ2-3; 11 bases align to TRBD2. From germline, CDR1 is LGHNA and CDR2 YNFKEQ. V lost 2 bases to trimming and J lost 1 base; unmatched junction nucleotides: 8. The CDR3 is 18 amino acids. CDR3 sequence (DNA): TGTGCCAGCAGCCAACAGGTCCCTAGCGGGGGGCGCACAGATACGCAGTATTTT. Amino acid sequence: CASSQQVPSGGRTDTQYF.

The V gene is TRBV7-3, the J gene TRBJ1-1; D may be TRBD1 (5 bases). Trimming removed 5 bases at V and 3 bases at J, with 19 bases between. The CDR3 runs 16 residues. The germline V gene encodes CDR1 SGHTA and CDR2 FQGTGA. In DNA form, the CDR3 reads TGTGCCAGCAGCCATGGGGGGGAGGTCGACTACACTGAAGCTTTCTTT. Encoded protein: CASSHGGEVDYTEAFF.

The chain links TRBV6-5 to TRBJ1-2; tentative D call: TRBD1 (6 bases). The CDR3 consists of 15 residues. Trimming took 0 bases from V and 4 from J, leaving 12 bases between them. Germline CDR1 MNHEY, CDR2 SVGAGI. This CDR3 is CASSYSFQGGYGYTF. DNA for the CDR3: TGTGCCAGCAGTTACTCGTTTCAAGGGGGCTATGGCTACACCTTC.